These T cell receptor beta chains were read from a single sample in a study of T cells in Graves' hyperthyroidism and ophthalmopathy. TCRdb re-derived calls from the multiplex PCR reads in MiXCR, one entry per CDR3 protein. The table includes 300,000 to 450,000 distinct CDR3 sequences, around a sixth detected once. Specimen: blood. These receptors were taken from a man younger than 30 with Graves' ophthalmopathy. Each CDR3 is given with its conserved first and last residue. Each record gives: V gene, CDR3 protein.

TRBV24-1,CATSWDRANEKLFF
TRBV10-3,CAISDWGGAVDEQFF
TRBV7-8,CASSLSLAGDLPTRDGELFF
TRBV9,CASRSSDGTNEQFF
TRBV29-1,CSVTTGSYQETQYF
TRBV20-1,CSCKELPNEKLFF
TRBV19,CASRPGDENTGELFF
TRBV9,CASSPGTVAYEQYF
TRBV7-2,CASSLVVRDGYTF
TRBV5-1,CASSLVTGGHEQYF
TRBV6-1,CASSYTSGEDNEQFF
TRBV20-1,CSVEPPLSSYEQYF
TRBV13,CASSLPDRVYEQYF
TRBV6-1,CASSFDRGDHEQYF
TRBV19,CASSLRQDNSPLHF
TRBV2,CASSEALHGRDYGYTF
TRBV7-9,CASSPGGPPQHF
TRBV11-1,CASSPSRFTANEQFF
TRBV19,CASKDMNTEAFF
TRBV20-1,CSAWTPGTRSNTGELFF
TRBV5-8,CASSLTYFPTDTQYF
TRBV7-3,CASSPDAGQGFHGYTF
TRBV28,CASSSTGTNYEQYF
TRBV27,CASRPGARDTQYF
TRBV11-2,CASSPGGTPFGGANVLTF
TRBV3-1,CASSQDSDEYNEQFF
TRBV19,CASTGGVYGYTF
TRBV6-1,CARTLYGLPFNEQFF
TRBV12-3/TRBV12-4,CASRLSGLETQYF
TRBV19,CASSIQRGDINEQFF
TRBV28,CATSRGAEGEQYF
TRBV6-1,CASGKQGNEKLFF
TRBV10-3,CAISERMATNEKLFF
TRBV6-1,CASRKGSVGAYGYEQYF
TRBV27,CASTLMGGVPEQFF